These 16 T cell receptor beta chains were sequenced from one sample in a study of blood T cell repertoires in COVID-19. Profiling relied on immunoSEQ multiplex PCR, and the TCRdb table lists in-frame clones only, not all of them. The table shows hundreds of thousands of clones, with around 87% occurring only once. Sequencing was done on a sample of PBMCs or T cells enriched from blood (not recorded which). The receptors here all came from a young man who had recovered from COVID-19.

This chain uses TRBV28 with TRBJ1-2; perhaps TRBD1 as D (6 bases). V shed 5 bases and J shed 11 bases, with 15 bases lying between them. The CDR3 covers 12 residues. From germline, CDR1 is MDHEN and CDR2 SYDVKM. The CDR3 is CASSLVHRVYTF. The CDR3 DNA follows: TGTGCCAGCAGTCTCGTCCACAGGGTTTACACCTTC.

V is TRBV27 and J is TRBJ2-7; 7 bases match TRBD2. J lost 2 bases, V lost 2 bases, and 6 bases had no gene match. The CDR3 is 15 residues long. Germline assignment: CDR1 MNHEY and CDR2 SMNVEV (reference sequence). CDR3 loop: CASSLGGGSAYEQYF. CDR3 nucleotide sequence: TGTGCCAGCAGTTTAGGGGGGGGGTCAGCCTACGAGCAGTACTTC.

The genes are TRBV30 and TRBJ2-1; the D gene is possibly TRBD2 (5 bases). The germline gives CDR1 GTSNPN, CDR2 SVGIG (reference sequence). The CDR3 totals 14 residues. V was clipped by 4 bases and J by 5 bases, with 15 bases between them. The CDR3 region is CAWNLRGKNNEQFF. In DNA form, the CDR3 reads TGTGCCTGGAACCTGAGAGGGAAGAACAATGAGCAGTTCTTC.

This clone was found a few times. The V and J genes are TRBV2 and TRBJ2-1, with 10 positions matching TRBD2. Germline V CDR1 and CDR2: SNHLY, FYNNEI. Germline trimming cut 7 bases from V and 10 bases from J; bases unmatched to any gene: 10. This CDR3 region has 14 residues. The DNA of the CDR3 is TGTGCCAGCAAACTAGCGGGACCGCAGGAGGAGCAGTTCTTC. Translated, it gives CASKLAGPQEEQFF.

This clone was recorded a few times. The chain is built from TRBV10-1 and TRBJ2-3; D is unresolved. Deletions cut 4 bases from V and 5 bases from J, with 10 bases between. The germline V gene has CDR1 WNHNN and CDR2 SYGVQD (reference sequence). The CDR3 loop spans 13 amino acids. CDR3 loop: CASSVRLGDTQYF. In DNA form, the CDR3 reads TGCGCCAGCAGTGTCCGCCTAGGAGATACGCAGTATTTT.

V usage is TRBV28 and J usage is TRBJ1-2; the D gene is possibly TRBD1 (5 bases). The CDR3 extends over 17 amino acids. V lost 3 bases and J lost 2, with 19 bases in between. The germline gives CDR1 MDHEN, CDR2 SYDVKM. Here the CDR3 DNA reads TGTGCCAGCAGTTTGGGGGGGATGAGTGGTGGGAACTATGGCTACACCTTC. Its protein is CASSLGGMSGGNYGYTF.

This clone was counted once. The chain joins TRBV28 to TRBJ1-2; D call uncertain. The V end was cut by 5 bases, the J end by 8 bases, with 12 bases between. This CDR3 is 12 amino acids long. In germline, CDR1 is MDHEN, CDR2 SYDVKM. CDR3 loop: CASSAPGGGYTF. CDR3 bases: TGTGCCAGCAGTGCTCCGGGTGGCGGCTACACCTTC.

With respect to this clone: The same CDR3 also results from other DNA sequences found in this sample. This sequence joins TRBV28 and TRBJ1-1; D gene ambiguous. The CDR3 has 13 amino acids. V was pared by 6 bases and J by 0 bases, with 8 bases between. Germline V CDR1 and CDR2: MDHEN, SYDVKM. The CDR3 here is CASRSHLNTEAFF. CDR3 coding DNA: TGTGCCAGCAGATCACACCTGAACACTGAAGCTTTCTTT.

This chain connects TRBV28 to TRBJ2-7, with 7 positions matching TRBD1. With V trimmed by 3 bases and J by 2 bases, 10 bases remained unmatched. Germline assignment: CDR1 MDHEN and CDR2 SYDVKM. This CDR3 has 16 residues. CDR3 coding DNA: TGTGCCAGCAGTTTTAGTGGACAGGCGCCTACCTACGAGCAGTACTTC. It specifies CASSFSGQAPTYEQYF.

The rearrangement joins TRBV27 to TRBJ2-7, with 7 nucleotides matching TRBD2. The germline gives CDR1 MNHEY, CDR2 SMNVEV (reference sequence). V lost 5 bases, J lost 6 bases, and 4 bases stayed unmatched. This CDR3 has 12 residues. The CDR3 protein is CASSSGAGEQYF. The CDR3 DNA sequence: TGTGCCAGCAGTAGCGGGGCCGGCGAGCAGTACTTC.

CDR3 sequence: CASSLGDPGYF. As DNA, the CDR3 is TGTGCCAGCAGCTTAGGAGACCCAGGGTATTTT. V and J are TRBV7-9 and TRBJ1-3, with D tentatively TRBD1 (5 bases). V was trimmed by 1 base and J by 16 bases, leaving 11 bases between them. Germline V lookup: CDR1 SEHNR, CDR2 FQNEAQ (reference sequence). CDR3 length equals 11 residues.

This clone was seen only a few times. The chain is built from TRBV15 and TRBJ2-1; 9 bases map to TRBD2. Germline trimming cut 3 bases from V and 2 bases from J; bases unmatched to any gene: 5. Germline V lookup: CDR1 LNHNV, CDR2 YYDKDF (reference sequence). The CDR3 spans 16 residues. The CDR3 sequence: CATSSNLAGTYNEQFF. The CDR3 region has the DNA TGTGCCACCAGCAGTAATCTAGCGGGGACCTACAATGAGCAGTTCTTC.

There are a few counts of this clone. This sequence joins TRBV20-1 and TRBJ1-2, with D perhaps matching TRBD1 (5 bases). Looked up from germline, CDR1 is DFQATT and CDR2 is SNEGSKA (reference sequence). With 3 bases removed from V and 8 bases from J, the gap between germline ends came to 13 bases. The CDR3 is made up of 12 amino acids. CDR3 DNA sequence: TGCAGTGCTAGTTGGGGCGCAGAAGGCTACACCTTC. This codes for CSASWGAEGYTF.

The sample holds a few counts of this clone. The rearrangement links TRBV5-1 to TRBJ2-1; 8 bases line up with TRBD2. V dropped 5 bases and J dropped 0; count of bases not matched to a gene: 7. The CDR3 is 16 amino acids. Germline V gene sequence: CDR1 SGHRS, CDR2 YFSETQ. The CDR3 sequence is CASRVAGLSSYNEQFF. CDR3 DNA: TGCGCCAGCAGGGTAGCGGGGCTGAGCTCCTACAATGAGCAGTTCTTC.

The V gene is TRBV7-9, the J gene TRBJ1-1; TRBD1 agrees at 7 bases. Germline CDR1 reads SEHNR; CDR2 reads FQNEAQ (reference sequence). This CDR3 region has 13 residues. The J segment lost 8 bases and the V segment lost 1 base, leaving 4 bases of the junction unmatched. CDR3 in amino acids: CASSLVKTGEAFF. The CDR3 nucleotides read TGTGCCAGCAGCTTAGTCAAGACAGGGGAAGCTTTCTTT.

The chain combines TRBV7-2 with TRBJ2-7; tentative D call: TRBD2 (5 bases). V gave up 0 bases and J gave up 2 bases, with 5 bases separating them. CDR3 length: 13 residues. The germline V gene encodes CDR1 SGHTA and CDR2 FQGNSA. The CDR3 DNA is TGTGCCAGCAGCTTAGCGGGAGCCTACGAGCAGTACTTC. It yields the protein CASSLAGAYEQYF.